This TCR beta chain was sequenced during a study of regulatory T cells in long-lasting Graves disease (dated by TCRdb to the early 2020s). A note on the overall study: Newly diagnosed Graves' disease patients had taken antithyroid drugs for less than 3 months. TCR sequencing covered some 13 persistent and 20 newly diagnosed Graves' disease patients, some 35 samples in total. Persistent Graves' disease patients were compared with newly diagnosed Graves' disease patients by peripheral blood TCR sequencing and RNA sequencing. The study was registered as a clinical trial and conducted in China.

The sample holds a few counts of this clonotype. It has no known antigen specificity. No per-base quality is available; no much larger clone lies one base away. The investigation overall reported the following: The authors acknowledged the small sample size as a limitation that may reduce accuracy. Peripheral blood alone was examined, since thyroid tissue, which constituted the primary lesion, could not be accessed. Preferential use of TRBV28, TRBJ1-2 and TRBJ2-5 was observed in persistent disease, whereas TRBV20-1 and TRBJ2-1 were favored in newly diagnosed disease. Compared with newly diagnosed patients, patients with persistent Graves' disease had lower TCR Shannon entropy and fewer highly expanded clones, which suggests clonal expansion. Patients with persistent disease shared more public clonotypes (fewer than 3,000) than newly diagnosed patients did (966). Sequencing and analysis were restricted to the TCR beta chain.

Reading from cysteine to phenylalanine, the CDR3 counts 18 amino acids. Only CDR3 DNA is held: 54 bases, read in frame from base 1. The germline V gene yields SGHVS for CDR1 and FQNEAQ for CDR2. Trimming takes 6 bases from V and 5 bases from J, and the germline ends sit 26 bases apart. The label giving this sample's time point can be read as: newly diagnosed GD, antithyroid drugs for less than 3 months. For both TCR sequencing and RNA sequencing, RNA was extracted from PBMCs using TRIzol. The diagnosis of Graves' disease was made according to American Thyroid Association guidelines. Patients were recruited from an endocrinology department in Xi'an, China. Each patient gave approximately 10 milliliters of peripheral blood, collected in an EDTA anticoagulant tube. PBMCs were isolated by Ficoll Paque Plus density gradient separation without further T cell sorting. An Agilent 2100 Bioanalyzer and agarose gel were used to assess RNA quality, and a NanoDrop 2000 was used to measure RNA concentration.

Library generation was performed with multiplex PCR. The sequencing machine was an Illumina HiSeq 4000. iRepertoire HTBI primers and Arm-PCR amplification of CDR3 regions were used to construct TCR beta libraries. Gel purification was performed on PCR products prior to sequencing. For the original study's pipeline: Across samples, some 62 TRBV and 12 to 15 TRBJ segments were identified and used for gene usage analysis of CDR3 amino acid clonotypes. Filtered high-quality paired reads were merged into contigs using COPE and FqMerger. BLAST was used to align contigs to the IMGT TRBV, TRBD and TRBJ reference genes, and CDR3 was defined following IMGT. Any clonotype with a frequency above 0.1% was counted as a highly expanded clone. Shannon entropy was used to measure repertoire diversity, and the Gini coefficient was used to measure V-J evenness. A clonotype found in more than one individual was treated as public. Through fastp at Q25 and MiXCR, TCRdb rebuilt clones from the public reads, retaining in-frame beta chains. A single entry per CDR3 protein holds the most common genes and DNA from its merged rows. The V and J calls, along with clone size, are taken from TCRdb and not from the paper's own processing. The sample table records 350,000 to 450,000 distinct CDR3 sequences; just under 15% of these occur just once. Of the sample, over 15% falls within the top ten clones.

The same data also went into a second study, on T cells in Graves' hyperthyroidism and ophthalmopathy. The other study reports the following: A patient counted as having stable Graves' hyperthyroidism if no progression to ophthalmopathy occurred over 18 months of follow-up. The hyperthyroidism patients were between 18 and 65 years old and newly diagnosed, with a disease duration of less than 2 months. Patients with uncontrolled infections, other autoimmune diseases, pregnancy or lactation were excluded. Diagnoses were established on the basis of clinical symptoms, serum thyroxine and TRAb, thyroid ultrasound, and orbital computed tomography. The first round of RT-PCR for the TCR CDR3 was performed with the HTBI primer set and the Qiagen OneStep RT-PCR kit. Blood samples also contained most of the expanded thyroid clonotypes (frequency above 0.001), which suggests that blood repertoires may reflect thyroid immune responses. A model built on a 13 V-J signature distinguished ophthalmopathy from stable hyperthyroidism, reaching about 88% sensitivity and about 81% specificity in cross-validation and 80%/75% in testing. In validation, progression to ophthalmopathy was predicted by the model with almost 71% sensitivity and roughly 72% specificity, a median of about 6.4 months before onset. To identify TCR V-J signatures that set the groups apart, the researchers used a discovery cohort of about a hundred patients, made up of around 42 with Graves' ophthalmopathy and around 58 with stable Graves' hyperthyroidism. Prospective prediction of ophthalmopathy was tested in an independent validation cohort of under 20 hyperthyroidism patients and 15 to 17 patients who later progressed to ophthalmopathy. The 100 discovery patients were randomly split 7:3 into training and test sets. Thyroid tissue and blood T-cell repertoires from more than five Graves' hyperthyroidism patients were also compared in the study. After blood sampling, hyperthyroidism patients were treated with methimazole at a starting dose of 30 mg daily, and ophthalmopathy patients were treated with high-dose intravenous methylprednisolone. A second multiplex PCR round built the libraries, followed by size selection and purification. The libraries were sequenced on an Illumina HiSeq2000 using paired-end 100 bp reads. SOAPnuke was used to process the raw data, with reads discarded if the reads contained adapters or uncalled bases, had a mean Phred below 15, or lacked an exact constant-primer or identifier match. COPE v1.2.5 was used to merge high-quality paired reads, and clonotypes were defined as unique nucleotide sequences. MiTCR v1.1 was used to align the clonotypes against IMGT TRBV, TRBD and TRBJ reference segments. The analysis was restricted to V-J combinations with a frequency above 0.0001, which together covered about 99% of the repertoires. A TCS score was defined as the ratio of F50 (clonal expansion) to E x V (chaos), with BLOSUM62-based TCRdist applied between CDR3 peptides within each V-J. Welch's t-statistics and random forest reduced approximately 520 V-J features to about 13, which were used in a naive Bayes classifier (R e1071). Sample size was not statistically predetermined, and investigators were not blinded to group allocation. TCR Vbeta CDR3 sequencing of approximately 140 peripheral blood samples (about 45 ophthalmopathy, under 80 hyperthyroidism and approximately 17 progressor patients) is reported in the paper.

The sequence links TRBV7-8 to TRBJ1-3, with the D gene too uncertain to name. The sequence was collected from a woman aged 25 to 39 with Graves disease. Donor details come from another sample of the same person, matched by shared clones. The input for sequencing was peripheral blood mononuclear cells (PBMCs), taken at new diagnosis, from a patient treated with antithyroid drugs. The nucleotides read TGTGCCAGCAGTTTGCTGCGCGGCTTATCACAATCTAGAAACACCATATATTTT. The encoded protein is CASSLLRGLSQSRNTIYF. With the rest looked up from the reference TRBV7-8 and TRBJ1-3 genes rather than sequenced, the full variable domain is GAGVSQSPRYKVAKRGQDVALRCDPISGHVSLFWYQQALGQGPEFLTYFQNEAQLDKSGLPSDRFFAERPEGSVSTLKIQRTQQEDSAVYLCASSLLRGLSQSRNTIYFGEGSWLTVV.